This T cell receptor (beta chain) derives from a study of blood T cell repertoires in COVID-19. As for the study in general: Acute and convalescent COVID-19 samples came from the United States, Italy and Spain. T cells, B-cell-depleted T cells, or PBMCs provided the cDNA or gDNA that served as material.

The Seattle site enrolled patients during active infection and followed them longitudinally. The germline gives CDR1 SGDLS, CDR2 YYNGEE. The CDR3 runs 14 residues. Trimming took 3 bases from V and 5 from J, leaving 13 bases between them. Authors' analysis steps: The authors estimated nucleated cell counts from reference gene primer amplification. Generated by immunoSEQ multiplex PCR, the TCRdb table keeps only in-frame clones and is missing some. V and J calls and clone size are those listed in that table; D and trimming were worked out from the DNA. The sample includes approximately 110,000 clones, around 85% of them seen just once.

This clonotype was obtained from an elderly woman with COVID-19, enrolled during active disease. The sample was peripheral blood. The rearrangement joins TRBV9 to TRBJ2-3; D gene unclear. The CDR3: CASSAIRAGDTQYF. The CDR3 DNA reads TGTGCCAGCAGCGCGATACGCGCAGGAGATACGCAGTATTTT.